This is a list of T cell receptor beta chains from one sample in a study of HIV-infected patients and healthy controls. Via MiXCR, TCRdb re-called the 5' RACE reads, giving one row per CDR3 protein. The table includes more than 15,000 distinct CDR3 sequences, around 5.5% detected once. The sample consisted of blood. The receptors were sampled from an adult in good health. Both conserved end residues are part of each CDR3.

v_call	j_call	cdr3_aa
TRBV12-3/TRBV12-4	TRBJ2-3	CASKRSGGVDTQYF
TRBV29-1	TRBJ2-7	CSVCAQFPYEQYF
TRBV14	TRBJ2-7	CASSLGSGNTYEQYF
TRBV7-6	TRBJ1-5	CASSLGGFSNQPQHF
TRBV5-1	TRBJ2-5	CASERWVGNRETQYF
TRBV5-8	TRBJ1-5	CASSLDYNQPQHF
TRBV28	TRBJ1-5	CASNYTPGGAFQPQHF
TRBV6-5	TRBJ2-7	CASSNTGAYEQYF
TRBV6-5	TRBJ1-6	CASSRSPRSSYNSPLHF
TRBV14	TRBJ1-2	CASSHRQGVGYGYTF
TRBV20-1	TRBJ1-4	CSARDGAATNEKLFF
TRBV7-8	TRBJ1-1	CASSFVGGGNTEAFF
TRBV6-1	TRBJ2-6	CASSEYFLYGQGNTGANVLTF
TRBV4-2	TRBJ2-3	CASSQDRGGTTQYF
TRBV7-9	TRBJ1-1	CASSLAGGRGGTEAFF
TRBV27	TRBJ1-5	CASSPLGRNYQPQHF
TRBV11-2	TRBJ1-1	CASSLSPTEAFF
TRBV10-3	TRBJ1-2	CAIRPQGLNGYTF
TRBV12-3/TRBV12-4	TRBJ2-3	CASRRTASGADTQYF
TRBV19	TRBJ2-3	CASSIGSGLPDTQYF
TRBV6-5	TRBJ2-7	CASSYWGQSYEQYF
TRBV6-6	TRBJ2-3	CASSYSGVGSTDTQYF
TRBV9	TRBJ1-1	CASSPWTGQNTEAFF
TRBV6-5	TRBJ1-1	CASTRDRRTEAFF
TRBV20-1	TRBJ2-2	CSAPTGSGELFF
TRBV7-9	TRBJ2-7	CASFLDTTGEDEQYF
TRBV6-2/TRBV6-3	TRBJ2-2	CATGTNTGELFF
TRBV13	TRBJ2-3	CASSLLRGADVGRADTQYF
TRBV6-2/TRBV6-3	TRBJ2-7	CASSYSQKGGGREQYF